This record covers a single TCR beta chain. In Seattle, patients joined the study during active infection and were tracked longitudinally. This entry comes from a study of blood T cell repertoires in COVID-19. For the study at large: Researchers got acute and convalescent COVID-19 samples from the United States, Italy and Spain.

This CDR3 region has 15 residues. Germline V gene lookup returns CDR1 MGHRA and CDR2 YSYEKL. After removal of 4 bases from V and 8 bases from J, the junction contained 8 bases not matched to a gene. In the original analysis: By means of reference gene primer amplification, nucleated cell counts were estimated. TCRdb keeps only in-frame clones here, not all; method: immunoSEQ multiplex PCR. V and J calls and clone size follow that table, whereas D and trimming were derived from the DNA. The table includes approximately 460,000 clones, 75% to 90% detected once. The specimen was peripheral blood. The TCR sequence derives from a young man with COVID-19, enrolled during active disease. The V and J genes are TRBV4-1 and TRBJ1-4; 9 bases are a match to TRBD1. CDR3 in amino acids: CASSPFGTGLEKLFF. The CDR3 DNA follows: TGCGCCAGCAGCCCATTTGGGACAGGGCTCGAAAAACTGTTTTTT.